This TCR beta chain derives from a study of T-cell memory formation after mild COVID-19. TCRdb re-analysed the 5' RACE reads in MiXCR, keeping a single row per CDR3 protein. The table has 350,000 to 500,000 distinct CDR3 sequences, 15% to 20% seen once. This receptor was obtained from a man younger than 30 who had mild COVID-19 (a few samples of this study predate the infection). Cell type and time point are not known. The sample was PBMCs or a T cell subset sorted from them (not recorded which).

The CDR3 loop is CASSLGGDRGGEQYF. CDR3 sequence (DNA): TGTGCCAGCAGCTTGGGAGGGGACAGGGGAGGCGAGCAGTACTTC. The chain carries TRBV7-6 and TRBJ2-7, with TRBD1 matching 10 bases. The V gene's germline CDR1 is SGHVS and CDR2 FNYEAQ. J lost 6 bases, V lost 3 bases, and 8 bases had no gene match. The CDR3 runs 15 residues.